This T cell receptor (beta chain) was sequenced in a study of CD8 T cells in Susac syndrome. Study-wide results and limits: It was acknowledged in the study that its TCR sequencing and HLA analysis involved a relatively small number of individuals.

Of note for this clonotype: No antigen is known for it.

The T cells that were sequenced for TCR beta were CD8+ and CD4+ cells from blood. The controls, all healthy donors, were matched for age and sex. Looked up from germline, CDR1 is LNHDA and CDR2 is SQIVND (reference sequence). Trimming stripped 0 bases from V and 4 bases from J, with 13 bases between. The CDR3 length is 16 residues. A quantity of roughly 0.5 to 1 ug RNA underwent reverse transcription using random hexamers. MiXCR, applied by TCRdb to the immunoSEQ multiplex PCR reads, yields one record per CDR3 protein. The sample yields about 120,000 distinct CDR3 sequences, under 95% seen once. The sequenced sample was CD8+ T cells from PBMCs. The genes are TRBV19 and TRBJ2-1; perhaps TRBD2 as D (6 bases). The TCR was taken from a human donor in good health. The DNA of the CDR3 is TGTGCCAGTAGTATAGACCTGCGGGGACGGTACAATGAGCAGTTCTTC. This codes for CASSIDLRGRYNEQFF.